The TCR beta chain described here comes from a study of cytomegalovirus exposure and HLA in healthy donors. Study observations and caveats: With high specificity and sensitivity, the classifier reportedly diagnosed cytomegalovirus status. Most sequenced TCRs were rare (though some public TCRs occurred in many donors). According to the study, 150 to 200 TCR beta chains were cytomegalovirus-associated. Researchers reported that three CMV-associated chains were confirmed in vitro as CMV antigen-specific.

TCRdb keeps only in-frame clones here, not all; method: immunoSEQ multiplex PCR. Altogether about 220,000 clones are present, 75% to 90% being singletons, with the ten largest covering 11% to 15%. A note on this clone: Its matching antigen is unknown.

The V gene lost 1 base and the J gene lost 4 bases, with 15 bases spanning the gap. The CDR3 loop spans 16 amino acids. Germline values: CDR1 SGHTA, CDR2 FQGNSA. Sequencing input: PBMCs. The chain carries TRBV7-2 and TRBJ2-3; D possibly corresponds to TRBD2 (6 bases). The source of this sequence is a woman aged 25 to 39 in good health and CMV-seropositive. CDR3 DNA: TGTGCCAGCAGCTTAGTGGGGGGAGGCCGGGCAGATACGCAGTATTTT. Amino acid sequence: CASSLVGGGRADTQYF.